These 13 T cell receptor beta chains share one sample of origin, sequenced in a study of post-analysis software for immune sequencing data (dated by TCRdb to 2015 to 2017). The investigation overall reported the following: Patients showed significantly higher frequencies than controls for a handful of TRBV segments, among them TRBV5-6, TRBV5-1 and TRBV20-1.

For these receptors, no antigen is known. Library method: PCR. This sample was sequenced with an Illumina HiSeq 2500. Unique molecular identifiers were incorporated into TCR beta cDNA libraries to reduce PCR and sequencing biases. The public sequencing data were trimmed at Q25 with fastp and processed into clonotypes with MiXCR by TCRdb, which kept only in-frame beta chains. Entries are consolidated by CDR3 protein sequence, retaining the most common genes and DNA. For this sample the table gives roughly 600,000 distinct CDR3 sequences, of which roughly 40% were detected only once. The ten largest clones add up to 1.7% of the sample. The sequenced material came from blood. Every receptor here comes from a girl between 10 and 17 years old with multiple sclerosis.

This chain links TRBV20-1 with TRBJ1-1; the D gene is possibly TRBD1 (6 bases). Trimming cost V 0 bases and J 3 bases, with 8 bases left between them. The length of the CDR3 is 13 residues. Looked up from germline, CDR1 is DFQATT and CDR2 is SNEGSKA (reference sequence). The CDR3, as DNA: TGCAGTGCTAGAGATTCAGGGGACACTGAAGCTTTCTTT. Translated, it gives CSARDSGDTEAFF.

The chain joins TRBV11-3 to TRBJ2-1, with 14 bases lining up with TRBD2. Per germline, CDR1 SGHNT and CDR2 YENEEA. The CDR3 runs 16 residues. V was pared by 6 bases and J by 7 bases, with 8 bases of the junction left unmatched. The CDR3: CASSGLAGGRGNEQFF. In DNA, the CDR3 is TGTGCCAGCAGTGGACTAGCGGGAGGCAGGGGGAATGAGCAGTTCTTC.

The V gene is TRBV27, the J gene TRBJ2-2, with D hard to call. V was clipped by 3 bases and J by 2 bases, with 4 bases between them. Germline lookup yields CDR1 MNHEY and CDR2 SMNVEV (reference sequence). The CDR3 is made up of 13 amino acids. For the CDR3, the DNA is TGTGCCAGCAGTTTGTATAACACCGGGGAGCTGTTTTTT. Its protein is CASSLYNTGELFF.

The J gene is TRBJ2-7, the V gene TRBV5-5, with TRBD1 identical over 9 bases. The CDR3 spans 16 residues. J gave up 2 bases and V 4 bases, and 10 bases lay outside the gene matches. Germline lookup yields CDR1 SGHKS and CDR2 YYEKEE (reference sequence). As DNA, the CDR3 is TGTGCCAGCAGCCCAATAGGACAGGGGTCTACCTACGAGCAGTACTTC. Its protein product is CASSPIGQGSTYEQYF.

The chain couples TRBV15 to TRBJ2-1; 10 bases map to TRBD1. Germline trimming cut 3 bases from V and 7 bases from J; bases unmatched to any gene: 3. This CDR3 is 14 amino acids long. Per germline, CDR1 LNHNV and CDR2 YYDKDF (reference sequence). The CDR3 nucleotides are TGTGCCACCAGCAGCGGACAGGGGGTGAATGAGCAGTTCTTC. Protein product: CATSSGQGVNEQFF.

The CDR3 spells CASSLGTTNSYNEQFF. The CDR3 bases are TGTGCCAGCAGTTTAGGCACCACTAACTCCTACAATGAGCAGTTCTTC. V is TRBV12-3 or TRBV12-4 and J is TRBJ2-1; D gene ambiguous. There are 16 residues in the CDR3. Trimming removed 1 base from V and 0 bases from J, with 10 bases in between.

About this clonotype: A much larger clonotype is one base distant, so this may be a read error. The chain uses TRBV5-1 and TRBJ2-2, with 8 bases matching TRBD1. CDR1 SGHRS and CDR2 YFSETQ come from the germline V gene. The CDR3 has 15 amino acids. The V and J ends lost 4 bases and 6 bases, in that order; junction bases with no gene match: 8. DNA for the CDR3: TGCGCCAGCAGCCTGCAGGGGGCTAACGCCGGGGAGCTGTTTTTT. Protein product: CASSLQGANAGELFF.

About this clonotype: One end of the junction is discordant with germline, which a read error may explain. The chain couples TRBV12-3 or TRBV12-4 to TRBJ2-5; 16 bases agree with TRBD2. The CDR3 loop spans 17 amino acids. The CDR3 is CASSAGTSGRGSEAQYF. CDR3 coding DNA: TGTGCCAGCAGTGCCGGGACTAGCGGGAGGGGTTCAGAGGCCCAGTACTTC.

This clonotype has just a few counts. J is TRBJ1-2 and V is TRBV4-1; D possibly corresponds to TRBD1 (5 bases). The germline V gene encodes CDR1 MGHRA and CDR2 YSYEKL. The CDR3 loop spans 14 amino acids. V shed 4 bases and J shed 3 bases, with 12 bases lying between them. DNA for the CDR3: TGCGCCAGCAGCCGCCCTGGGGACCACTATGGCTACACCTTC. It specifies CASSRPGDHYGYTF.

The chain couples TRBV30 to TRBJ2-3, with no clear D. The CDR3 totals 13 residues. Germline V gives CDR1 GTSNPN, CDR2 SVGIG (reference sequence). V gave up 2 bases and J gave up 2 bases, with 8 bases separating them. The CDR3 DNA sequence: TGTGCCTGGAGTCTGGGAAACACAGATACGCAGTATTTT. Protein sequence: CAWSLGNTDTQYF. Filled out from reference TRBV30 and TRBJ2-3, the complete variable domain reads SQTIHQWPATLVQPVGSPLSLECTVEGTSNPNLYWYRQAAGRGLQLLFYSVGIGQISSEVPQNLSASRPQDRQFILSSKKLLLSDSGFYLCAWSLGNTDTQYFGPGTRLTVL.

The chain uses TRBV9 and TRBJ1-1, with a possible D match to TRBD1 (6 bases). Germline V CDR1 and CDR2: SGDLS, YYNGEE. CDR3 length: 16 amino acids. Trimming pared 0 bases from V and 5 bases from J, leaving 17 bases between. The chain's CDR3 is CASSVELRGALTEAFF. The CDR3 nucleotides are TGTGCCAGCAGCGTAGAATTACGGGGGGCGCTTACTGAAGCTTTCTTT. The entire variable domain, with the rest obtained from reference TRBV9 and TRBJ1-1, is as follows: DSGVTQTPKHLITATGQRVTLRCSPRSGDLSVYWYQQSLDQGLQFLIQYYNGEERAKGNILERFSAQQFPDLHSELNLSSLELGDSALYFCASSVELRGALTEAFFGQGTRLTVV.

The table lists this clonotype with a few counts. J is TRBJ1-4 and V is TRBV5-1, with no clear D. Trimming removed 5 bases from V and 3 bases from J, with 14 bases in between. Germline CDR1 SGHRS, CDR2 YFSETQ. The CDR3 runs to 15 residues. In DNA, the CDR3 is TGCGCCAGCAGGCACGGGGTCGGGTCTAATGAAAAACTGTTTTTT. This translates into CASRHGVGSNEKLFF.

A few counts support this clonotype. The rearrangement links TRBV5-6 to TRBJ1-2; a possible D gene is TRBD1 (5 bases). Germline loops: CDR1 SGHDT, CDR2 YYEEEE. The CDR3 runs to 16 residues. The germline V and J ends were trimmed by 2 bases and 7 bases, with 21 bases remaining between them. The CDR3 loop is CASSLPRPGHGFGYTF. The CDR3 DNA reads as TGTGCCAGCAGCTTACCAAGACCTGGACACGGGTTTGGCTACACCTTC.